What follows is one T cell receptor (beta chain) and its context. The target antigen is unknown. This CDR3 contains 14 residues. Germline V gene lookup returns CDR1 MNHGY and CDR2 SAAAGT. Between the trimmed V and J ends, which lost 5 bases and 0 bases, there was a span of 11 bases. The sample belongs to a study of T cell repertoires in cytomegalovirus infection. As for the study in general: It was the public TCR beta signatures that indicated both CMV infection and matching HLA type. Study observations and caveats: CMV-specific HLA-C-restricted TCR beta clonotypes dominated the ex vivo response.

TCRdb used MiXCR to reprocess the reads, holding one entry per CDR3 protein. The sample contains nearly 450,000 distinct CDR3 sequences, under 40% of which appear only once. The chain couples TRBV6-8 to TRBJ2-7; no firm D call. This TCR was sampled from a human donor in good health (CMV status not recorded). Some clones in this sample may be carry-over from other donors' samples. Material for sequencing was PBMCs. The CDR3: CASSQDRSSYEQYF. As DNA, the CDR3 is TGTGCCAGCAGTCAGGACCGGAGCTCCTACGAGCAGTACTTC.